Below, 5 T cell receptor beta chains from the same sample are listed, as sequenced in a study of T cells after yellow fever vaccination (dated by TCRdb to the late 2010s). The meaning of the sample's treatment or condition label: live attenuated yellow fever vaccine strain. Library method: 5' RACE. Sequencing took place on an Illumina HiSeq 2500. In TCRdb, the public reads were trimmed at Q25 with fastp and aligned with MiXCR, with productive beta chains retained. One record per CDR3 amino acid sequence lists the most common genes and DNA. The sample includes about 550,000 distinct CDR3 sequences, with around 21% observed a single time. The biggest ten clones account for about 13% of the sample. The material sequenced was PBMCs, taken 15 days after the yellow fever booster vaccination. The source is a man aged 25 to 40 who received the YFV17D yellow fever vaccine.

J is TRBJ2-7 and V is TRBV25-1; 7 bases are shared with TRBD1. CDR1 MGHDK and CDR2 SYGVNS come from the germline V gene. This CDR3 contains 16 residues. Trimming at V came to 5 bases and at J to 1 base, leaving 11 bases not matched to a gene. This chain's CDR3 is CASSPPPGTASYEQYF. CDR3 nucleotide sequence: TGTGCCAGCAGTCCCCCGCCCGGGACAGCTTCCTACGAGCAGTACTTC.

This clonotype was recorded at least ten times. The rearrangement links TRBV20-1 to TRBJ2-7, with TRBD2 as a possible D gene (6 bases). The V and J ends lost 2 bases and 7 bases respectively, with 21 bases between them. There are 15 residues in the CDR3. Looked up from germline, CDR1 is DFQATT and CDR2 is SNEGSKA (reference sequence). The CDR3 sequence is CSARNGLASGREQYF. The CDR3 DNA reads TGCAGTGCTAGAAATGGACTGGCCTCGGGGAGGGAGCAGTACTTC.

This clonotype showed up just a few times. This rearrangement joins TRBV15 to TRBJ2-7, with a tentative D call TRBD1 (6 bases). V lost 4 bases to trimming and J lost 0 bases, with 10 bases between them. This CDR3 is 14 amino acids long. Germline assignment: CDR1 LNHNV and CDR2 YYDKDF (reference sequence). CDR3 coding DNA: TGTGCCACCAGCAACAGGGTGAGCTCCTACGAGCAGTACTTC. Translating gives CATSNRVSSYEQYF.

This clonotype showed up just a few times. V gene TRBV11-2 combines with J gene TRBJ2-1; TRBD2 matches 15 bases. With V trimmed by 0 bases and J by 10 bases, 1 base remained unmatched. The CDR3 spans 15 residues. CDR1 is SGHAT, CDR2 FQNNGV, per germline. The CDR3 nucleotides are TGTGCCAGCAGCTTAGAAGGACTAGCGGGAGGGGAGCAGTTCTTC. This sequence encodes CASSLEGLAGGEQFF.

The chain uses TRBV5-4 and TRBJ2-5; D possibly corresponds to TRBD1 (5 bases). CDR1 and CDR2 from the germline V gene are SGHNT and YYREEE (reference sequence). The CDR3 runs to 13 residues. The ends were cut back, 3 bases at V and 0 bases at J, with 6 bases in the middle. CDR3 DNA: TGTGCCAGCAGCTCAGGGTACCAAGAGACCCAGTACTTC. It codes for CASSSGYQETQYF.